The next 24 T cell receptor beta chains were all read from a single sample in a study of T-cell reconstitution after alpha-beta-depleted transplantation in children. Library preparation (for TCRbeta) was performed with unique molecular identifiers. TCRdb itself ran the PCR reads through MiXCR, one entry per CDR3 protein. The table shows some 640,000 distinct CDR3 sequences, with roughly 15% occurring only once. Sequencing was performed on PBMCs from the stem cell graft donor, taken from the stem cell graft. All receptors derive from a human donor who donated a stem cell graft to a child with acute myeloid leukemia.

This clonotype has a handful of counts. CDR3 amino acids: CASRYREETQYF. CDR3 bases: TGTGCCAGCAGATACAGGGAAGAGACCCAGTACTTC. J is TRBJ2-5 and V is TRBV12-3 or TRBV12-4, with a weak D call TRBD1 (6 bases). The ends were cut back, 6 bases at V and 3 bases at J, with 8 bases in the middle. This CDR3 has 12 residues.

This clonotype was picked up many times. The chain is built from TRBV7-2 and TRBJ1-5; D gene uncertain. Germline V gene lookup returns CDR1 SGHTA and CDR2 FQGNSA. The V and J ends lost 1 base and 2 bases respectively, with 9 bases between them. The CDR3 has 15 amino acids. In nucleotides, the CDR3 is TGTGCCAGCAGCTTAGTAACGGGAGGCAATCAGCCCCAGCATTTT. Translated: CASSLVTGGNQPQHF.

This clonotype was detected only a few times. The gene calls are TRBV28 and TRBJ2-1; TRBD1 might be the D (7 bases). This CDR3 comprises 16 residues. Trimming removed 7 bases at V and 0 bases at J, with 16 bases between. Looked up from germline, CDR1 is MDHEN and CDR2 is SYDVKM. The DNA for the CDR3 is TGTGCCAGCACCCCCTGGGGGGACAGCTCCTACAATGAGCAGTTCTTC. Its translation is CASTPWGDSSYNEQFF.

The table lists this clonotype with a few counts. The gene calls are TRBV6-1 and TRBJ2-2, with D uncertain. CDR1 and CDR2 (germline): MNHNS, SASEGT. With 2 bases removed from V and 1 base from J, the gap between germline ends came to 14 bases. There are 17 residues in the CDR3. CDR3 bases: TGTGCCAGCAGTGAAATCATAGGACGGAGGAACACCGGGGAGCTGTTTTTT. It translates to CASSEIIGRRNTGELFF.

This clonotype was picked up a small number of times. The rearrangement links TRBV7-9 to TRBJ2-5; 10 bases agree with TRBD2. Germline V gene lookup returns CDR1 SEHNR and CDR2 FQNEAQ (reference sequence). J lost 0 bases, V lost 3 bases, and 4 bases had no gene match. The CDR3 sequence is 16 residues long. The CDR3 here is CASSFRLAGHQETQYF. The DNA for the CDR3 is TGTGCCAGCAGCTTCCGACTAGCGGGTCACCAAGAGACCCAGTACTTC.

The J gene is TRBJ1-2, the V gene TRBV7-9; D unclear. CDR1 is SEHNR, CDR2 FQNEAQ, per germline (reference sequence). V lost 6 bases and J 4 bases, leaving 18 bases between the germline ends. The CDR3 has 15 residues. The CDR3 reads CASSPTVGPSYGYTF. CDR3 bases: TGTGCCAGCAGTCCCACGGTAGGACCGAGCTATGGCTACACCTTC.

This clonotype was recorded a few times. The chain is built from TRBV5-1 and TRBJ1-1, with a tentative D call TRBD1 (6 bases). V was trimmed by 0 bases and J by 8 bases, leaving 8 bases between them. CDR3 length: 12 amino acids. Germline-derived CDR1 and CDR2 are SGHRS and YFSETQ. CDR3 in DNA: TGCGCCAGCAGCTTGGACAGGGTAGAAGCTTTCTTT. It specifies CASSLDRVEAFF.

The V call is TRBV15, the J call TRBJ2-1; D not resolved. Trimming shortened V by 1 base and J by 3 bases, and 19 bases separated the two germline ends. Germline assignment: CDR1 LNHNV and CDR2 YYDKDF (reference sequence). The CDR3 sequence is 18 residues long. CDR3 loop: CATSRVWSAQLLYNEQFF. The CDR3 region has the DNA TGTGCCACCAGCAGAGTTTGGTCTGCGCAGCTCCTCTACAATGAGCAGTTCTTC.

The gene calls are TRBV12-3 or TRBV12-4 and TRBJ1-2, with 9 bases lining up with TRBD1. This CDR3 comprises 13 residues. Trimming at V came to 5 bases and at J to 5 bases, leaving 3 bases not matched to a gene. The CDR3 region has the DNA TGTGCCAGCAGTGGACAGGGGATATATGGCTACACCTTC. Translation gives CASSGQGIYGYTF.

The rearrangement joins TRBV4-3 to TRBJ1-2; TRBD1 is a possible D gene (5 bases). The CDR3 is 12 amino acids. CDR1 LGHNA and CDR2 YSLEER come from the germline V gene. V lost 4 bases and J lost 6, with 9 bases in between. CDR3 amino acids: CASSRGPDGYTF. In nucleotides, the CDR3 is TGCGCCAGCAGCCGGGGCCCGGATGGCTACACCTTC.

This clonotype was observed at least ten times. The chain recombines TRBV7-2 with TRBJ2-5, with 9 bases matching TRBD1. CDR1 SGHTA and CDR2 FQGNSA come from the germline V gene. The CDR3 totals 15 residues. After removal of 4 bases from V and 4 bases from J, the junction contained 7 bases not matched to a gene. In nucleotides, the CDR3 is TGTGCCAGCAGCTCCACAGGGGGCATCGTAGAGACCCAGTACTTC. The encoded protein is CASSSTGGIVETQYF.

This clonotype was picked up many times. The chain couples TRBV12-3 or TRBV12-4 to TRBJ2-6; D is unclear. The ends were cut back, 2 bases at V and 0 bases at J, with 11 bases in the middle. This CDR3 spans 17 amino acids. The CDR3 protein is CASSLRHPLSGANVLTF. As DNA, the CDR3 is TGTGCCAGCAGTTTACGGCACCCCCTCTCTGGGGCCAACGTCCTGACTTTC.

This clonotype has ten or more counts. The rearrangement uses TRBV7-2 and TRBJ2-5; 11 nucleotides match TRBD1. The CDR3 spans 16 residues. Germline values: CDR1 SGHTA, CDR2 FQGNSA. V lost 5 bases and J lost 4; bases outside the gene matches: 9. Here the CDR3 DNA reads TGTGCCAGCAGCCTTCCCCGGACAGGGGGCCTAGAGACCCAGTACTTC. It yields the protein CASSLPRTGGLETQYF.

This clonotype was seen many times. V is TRBV20-1 and J is TRBJ2-1, with 10 bases aligning to TRBD2. The J segment lost 4 bases and the V segment lost 4 bases, leaving 10 bases of the junction unmatched. Germline CDR1 is DFQATT and CDR2 is SNEGSKA (reference sequence). The length of the CDR3 is 16 residues. This CDR3 is CSAKSGGADQYNEQFF. CDR3 nucleotide sequence: TGCAGTGCTAAGAGCGGGGGGGCTGATCAGTACAATGAGCAGTTCTTC.

At least ten counts were recorded for this clonotype. CDR3 sequence: CSVGTWNTEAFF. In nucleotides, the CDR3 is TGCAGCGTGGGGACTTGGAACACTGAAGCTTTCTTT. The V call is TRBV29-1, the J call TRBJ1-1; D may be TRBD1 (5 bases). The length of the CDR3 is 12 residues. Germline loops: CDR1 SQVTM, CDR2 ANQGSEA. V shed 6 bases and J shed 1 base, with 9 bases lying between them.

This clonotype came up a few times. The J gene is TRBJ2-1, the V gene TRBV20-1; D ambiguous. Germline CDR1 DFQATT, CDR2 SNEGSKA (reference sequence). The germline V and J ends were trimmed by 1 base and 7 bases, with 11 bases remaining between them. This CDR3 is built from 13 residues. The CDR3 region has the DNA TGCAGTGCTAGAGCTAGTGGGCGAAATGAGCAGTTCTTC. It is translated as CSARASGRNEQFF.

The chain carries TRBV5-1 and TRBJ2-5; D not certain. The CDR3 is 13 amino acids. Trimming shortened V by 5 bases and J by 4 bases, and 12 bases separated the two germline ends. Germline CDR1 is SGHRS and CDR2 is YFSETQ. CDR3 protein: CASSSWVGETQYF. CDR3 nucleotide sequence: TGCGCCAGCAGTTCTTGGGTAGGAGAGACCCAGTACTTC.

This rearrangement joins TRBV11-2 to TRBJ2-1; weak D call: TRBD2 (6 bases). This CDR3 region has 13 residues. Trimming cost V 3 bases and J 10 bases, with 13 bases left between them. Looked up from germline, CDR1 is SGHAT and CDR2 is FQNNGV. The CDR3 DNA follows: TGTGCCAGCAGCTTTACTAGCATCGAAGAGCAGTTCTTC. This gives the protein CASSFTSIEEQFF.

This clonotype occurred a few times. The V and J genes are TRBV27 and TRBJ2-6; D may be TRBD1 or TRBD2 (5 bases each). Germline CDR1 is MNHEY and CDR2 is SMNVEV (reference sequence). The CDR3 is 14 residues long. Trimming cost V 8 bases and J 2 bases, with 10 bases left between them. CDR3 amino acids: CASGGGTGANVLTF. In DNA form, the CDR3 reads TGTGCCAGCGGGGGTGGGACTGGGGCCAACGTCCTGACTTTC.

This clonotype was recorded a few times. This chain joins TRBV15 and TRBJ1-4; D is unclear. Germline values: CDR1 LNHNV, CDR2 YYDKDF (reference sequence). This CDR3 region has 13 residues. Trimming stripped 5 bases from V and 10 bases from J, with 14 bases between. This CDR3 reads CATSPGGRGKLFF. CDR3 nucleotide sequence: TGTGCCACCAGCCCAGGAGGGCGCGGAAAACTGTTTTTT.

This clonotype was counted at least ten times. The chain links TRBV29-1 to TRBJ1-2, with D tentatively TRBD1 (5 bases). Looked up from germline, CDR1 is SQVTM and CDR2 is ANQGSEA. Trimming cost V 4 bases and J 0 bases, with 18 bases left between them. CDR3 size: 16 residues. CDR3 DNA: TGCAGCGTTGGGGGGACGGGGGGGAAGGCTAACTATGGCTACACCTTC. Protein product: CSVGGTGGKANYGYTF.

This clonotype was observed many times. This rearrangement joins TRBV7-2 to TRBJ2-7, with a possible D match to TRBD1 (5 bases). The CDR3 consists of 14 residues. Germline loops: CDR1 SGHTA, CDR2 FQGNSA. V gave up 1 base and J gave up 3 bases, with 10 bases separating them. The CDR3 protein is CASSLGGHSYEQYF. The CDR3 region has the DNA TGTGCCAGCAGCTTAGGTGGACACAGCTACGAGCAGTACTTC.

This clonotype was picked up many times. V gene TRBV4-3 combines with J gene TRBJ2-3; 9 nucleotides agree with TRBD1. V shed 0 bases and J 2 bases; nucleotides not matched to a gene: 3. Germline lookup yields CDR1 LGHNA and CDR2 YSLEER. This CDR3 region has 16 residues. The chain's CDR3 is CASSQERDRDTDTQYF. CDR3 bases: TGCGCCAGCAGCCAAGAGCGGGACAGGGACACAGATACGCAGTATTTT.

This clonotype was seen more than once but under ten times. CDR3 bases: TGTGCCAGCAGCGCCGGGACTCGCAACACCGGGGAGCTGTTTTTT. This codes for CASSAGTRNTGELFF. The chain carries TRBV9 and TRBJ2-2, with TRBD2 as a possible D gene (6 bases). Deletions cut 3 bases from V and 2 bases from J, with 11 bases between. This CDR3 has 15 residues. Germline V gene sequence: CDR1 SGDLS, CDR2 YYNGEE.